This TCR beta chain was recovered during a study of T cell repertoires in cytomegalovirus infection (dated by TCRdb to about 2019). Regarding the study in general: Because public TCR beta signatures pointed to carriage of CMV infection together with the matching HLA type, the HLA type of each donor mattered for the analysis. Here is what the overall study found, with its caveats: The ex vivo response was dominated by HLA-C-restricted CMV-specific TCR beta clonotypes, and the single most frequent clonotype in two of eight donors was supplied by these HLA-C-restricted clonotypes. In both this cohort and an independent roughly 400-donor cohort, the cumulative frequency of public TCR beta family members distinguished carriers of CMV infection plus the relevant HLA type.

Trimming removed 5 bases from V and 3 bases from J; the gene matches leave 10 bases unexplained. Measured from the cysteine to the phenylalanine, the CDR3 is 15 residues long. Only the CDR3 DNA is retained, 45 bases long and in frame from the first base. Looking up the germline V gene yields CDR1 SGHVS and CDR2 FNYEAQ. This clonotype was seen only a few times. The antigen this receptor binds is unknown. Base qualities were left out, and no much larger clone turns up one base away. Sequencing was performed on an Illumina HiSeq 1500. TCRdb took the public reads, trimmed them with fastp at Q25, ran MiXCR for clone calling and kept in-frame beta chains. Each entry merges the rows of one CDR3 protein and shows their most common DNA and genes. For this sample there are 55,000 to 70,000 distinct CDR3 sequences; 25% to 40% appear just once. The leading ten clones occupy about three quarters of the sample.

This clonotype originated in a human donor in good health (CMV status not recorded). Some clones in this sample may be carry-over from other donors' samples. The V and J segments used are TRBV7-6 and TRBJ2-7, and 7 junctional nucleotides match TRBD1. Sequencing was done on a sample of PBMCs, sequenced either directly or after in vitro stimulation (not recorded which). CDR3 region: CASSLSEGAGYEQYF. The base sequence is TGTGCCAGCAGCCTGTCCGAGGGGGCCGGCTACGAGCAGTACTTC.